This T cell receptor beta chain was captured by sequencing in a study of T cell repertoires in cytomegalovirus infection. On the study more broadly: The public TCR beta signatures pointed to both CMV infection and matching HLA type. Broader study findings: HLA-C-restricted CMV clonotypes gave the most frequent clonotype in two of eight donors.

From the reads, TCRdb called clonotypes with MiXCR, one entry per CDR3 protein. The sample contains 550,000 to 850,000 distinct CDR3 sequences, about 33% of which appear only once. Concerning this clonotype itself: What it binds is unknown.

The CDR3 runs to 15 residues. Unmatched junction bases numbered 10, after V lost 2 bases and J lost 6 bases. Germline loops: CDR1 MNHEY, CDR2 SVGEGT. This chain connects TRBV6-2 or TRBV6-3 to TRBJ2-7, with TRBD2 matching over 7 bases. The source was cultured PBMCs, collected from culture after CMV antigen stimulation. The source is a human donor in good health (CMV status not recorded). Some clones in this sample may be carry-over from other donors' samples. This CDR3 reads CASSYRSGKLFEQYF. The CDR3 DNA is TGTGCCAGCAGTTACCGGAGCGGGAAATTGTTCGAGCAGTACTTC.